This TCR beta chain was sequenced in a study of T cell responses to AZD1222 COVID-19 vaccine. Study findings and constraints: Dominant at 160-218 and 743-854, vaccine-associated CD4 TCRs also spanned spike. Spike-specific TCR repertoires showed rising breadth and depth after two AZD1222 doses. Repertoire collection took place solely once the T cell response had peaked. Reportedly, close to half of spike-specific TCRs are directed against unmutated variant regions.

Germline values: CDR1 SQVTM, CDR2 ANQGSEA. The CDR3 is 13 residues long. J lost 3 bases, V lost 7 bases, and 7 bases had no gene match. Here immunoSEQ multiplex PCR was the method, and the copy in TCRdb shows in-frame clones only, minus some. The sample carries roughly 190,000 clones, roughly 92% recorded once. Of note for this clone: Its cognate antigen is unknown.

The material was peripheral blood, obtained on day 0 of AZD1222 vaccination. V usage is TRBV29-1 and J usage is TRBJ1-1; 8 positions match TRBD1. The TCR comes from an adult in good health. Here the CDR3 DNA reads TGCAGCGCCCCCGGGACAGGATACACTGAAGCTTTCTTT. This gives the protein CSAPGTGYTEAFF.